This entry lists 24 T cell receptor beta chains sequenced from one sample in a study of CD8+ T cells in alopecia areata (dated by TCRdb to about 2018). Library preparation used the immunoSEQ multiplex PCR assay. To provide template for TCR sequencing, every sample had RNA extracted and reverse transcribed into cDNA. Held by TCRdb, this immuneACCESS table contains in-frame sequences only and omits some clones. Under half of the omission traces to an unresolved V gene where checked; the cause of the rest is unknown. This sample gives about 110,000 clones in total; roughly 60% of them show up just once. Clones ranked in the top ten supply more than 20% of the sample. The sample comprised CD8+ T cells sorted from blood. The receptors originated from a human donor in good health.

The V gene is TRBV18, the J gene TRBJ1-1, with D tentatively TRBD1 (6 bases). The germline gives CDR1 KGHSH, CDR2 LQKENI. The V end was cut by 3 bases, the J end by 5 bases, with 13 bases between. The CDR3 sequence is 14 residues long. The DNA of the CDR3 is TGTGCCAGCTCACCCCACAGGGCTGGGACTGAAGCTTTCTTT. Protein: CASSPHRAGTEAFF.

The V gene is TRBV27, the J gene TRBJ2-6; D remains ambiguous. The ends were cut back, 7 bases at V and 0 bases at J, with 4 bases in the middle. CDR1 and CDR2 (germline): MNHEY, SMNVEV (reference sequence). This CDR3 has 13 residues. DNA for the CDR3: TGTGCCAGCACCAACTCTGGGGCCAACGTCCTGACTTTC. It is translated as CASTNSGANVLTF.

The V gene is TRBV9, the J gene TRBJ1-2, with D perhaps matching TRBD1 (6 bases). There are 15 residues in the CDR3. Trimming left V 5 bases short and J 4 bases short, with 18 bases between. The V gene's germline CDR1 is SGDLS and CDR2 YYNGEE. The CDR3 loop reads CASSKGTTIIYGYTF. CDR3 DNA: TGTGCCAGCAGTAAGGGGACAACCATTATCTATGGCTACACCTTC.

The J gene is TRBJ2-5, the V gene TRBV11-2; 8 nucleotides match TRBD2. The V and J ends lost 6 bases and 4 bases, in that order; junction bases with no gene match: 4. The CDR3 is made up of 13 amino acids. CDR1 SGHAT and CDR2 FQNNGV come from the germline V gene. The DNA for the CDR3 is TGTGCCAGCAGTCGGGGGGGCGGAGAGACCCAGTACTTC. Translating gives CASSRGGGETQYF. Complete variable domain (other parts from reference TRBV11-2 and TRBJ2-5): EAGVAQSPRYKIIEKRQSVAFWCNPISGHATLYWYQQILGQGPKLLIQFQNNGVVDDSQLPKDRFSAERLKGVDSTLKIQPAKLEDSAVYLCASSRGGGETQYFGPGTRLLVL.

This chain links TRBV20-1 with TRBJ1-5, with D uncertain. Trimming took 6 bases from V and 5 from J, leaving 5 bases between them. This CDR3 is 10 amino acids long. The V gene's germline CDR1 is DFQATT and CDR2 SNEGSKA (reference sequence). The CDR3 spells CSAQDQPQHF. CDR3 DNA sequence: TGCAGTGCCCAGGATCAGCCCCAGCATTTT.

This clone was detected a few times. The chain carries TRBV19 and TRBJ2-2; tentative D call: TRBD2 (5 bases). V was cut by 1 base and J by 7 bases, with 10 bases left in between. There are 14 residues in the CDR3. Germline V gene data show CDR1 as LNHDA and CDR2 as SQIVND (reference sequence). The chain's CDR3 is CASSIVEGSGELFF. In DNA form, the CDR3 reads TGTGCCAGTAGTATAGTTGAGGGAAGCGGGGAGCTGTTTTTT.

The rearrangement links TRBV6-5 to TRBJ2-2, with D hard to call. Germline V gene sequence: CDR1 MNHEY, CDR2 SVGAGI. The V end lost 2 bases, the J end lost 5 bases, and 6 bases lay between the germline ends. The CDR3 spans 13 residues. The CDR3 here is CASSYRATGELFF. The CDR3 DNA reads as TGTGCCAGCAGTTACAGGGCAACCGGGGAGCTGTTTTTT.

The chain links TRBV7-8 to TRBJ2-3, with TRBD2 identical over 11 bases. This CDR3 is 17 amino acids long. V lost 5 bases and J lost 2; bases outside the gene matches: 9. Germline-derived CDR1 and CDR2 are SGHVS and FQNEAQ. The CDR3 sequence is CASSPYLAGGNTDTQYF. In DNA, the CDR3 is TGTGCCAGCAGCCCTTACCTAGCGGGGGGAAACACAGATACGCAGTATTTT. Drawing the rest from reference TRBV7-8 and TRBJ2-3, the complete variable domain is GAGVSQSPRYKVAKRGQDVALRCDPISGHVSLFWYQQALGQGPEFLTYFQNEAQLDKSGLPSDRFFAERPEGSVSTLKIQRTQQEDSAVYLCASSPYLAGGNTDTQYFGPGTRLTVL.

The DNA of the CDR3 is TGTGCCAGCACCCCCCCGGGGATCACTGAAGCTTTCTTT. Translation gives CASTPPGITEAFF. V usage is TRBV7-9 and J usage is TRBJ1-1; D gene ambiguous. CDR3 length: 13 amino acids. V was trimmed by 7 bases and J by 4 bases, leaving 13 bases between them. The germline V gene encodes CDR1 SEHNR and CDR2 FQNEAQ (reference sequence).

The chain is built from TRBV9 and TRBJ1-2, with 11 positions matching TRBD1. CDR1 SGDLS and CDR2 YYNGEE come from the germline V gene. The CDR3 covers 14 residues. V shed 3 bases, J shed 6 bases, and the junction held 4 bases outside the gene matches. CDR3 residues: CASSEPGQGDGYTF. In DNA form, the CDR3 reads TGTGCCAGCAGCGAGCCGGGACAGGGGGATGGCTACACCTTC. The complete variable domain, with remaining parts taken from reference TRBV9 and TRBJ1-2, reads DSGVTQTPKHLITATGQRVTLRCSPRSGDLSVYWYQQSLDQGLQFLIQYYNGEERAKGNILERFSAQQFPDLHSELNLSSLELGDSALYFCASSEPGQGDGYTFGSGTRLTVV.

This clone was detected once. The CDR3 nucleotides are TGTGCCAGCAGTTCCGTAGGGAACACTGAAGCTTTCTTT. This sequence encodes CASSSVGNTEAFF. This sequence joins TRBV27 and TRBJ1-1; D gene unclear. The CDR3 runs to 13 residues. V lost 4 bases and J lost 1, with 7 bases in between. Germline assignment: CDR1 MNHEY and CDR2 SMNVEV (reference sequence).

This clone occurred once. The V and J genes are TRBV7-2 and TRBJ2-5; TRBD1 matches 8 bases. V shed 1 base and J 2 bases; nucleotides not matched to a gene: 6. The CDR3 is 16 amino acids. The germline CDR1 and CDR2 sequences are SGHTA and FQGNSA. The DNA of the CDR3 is TGTGCCAGCAGCTTAGTAGGACAGGGACTTCAAGAGACCCAGTACTTC. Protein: CASSLVGQGLQETQYF.

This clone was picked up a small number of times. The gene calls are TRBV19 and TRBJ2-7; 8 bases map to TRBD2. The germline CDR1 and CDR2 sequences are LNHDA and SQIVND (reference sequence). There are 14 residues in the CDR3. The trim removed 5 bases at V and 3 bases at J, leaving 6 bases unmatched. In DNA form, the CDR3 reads TGTGCCAGTAGTCCCTACGGGGGGGACTACGAGCAGTACTTC. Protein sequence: CASSPYGGDYEQYF.

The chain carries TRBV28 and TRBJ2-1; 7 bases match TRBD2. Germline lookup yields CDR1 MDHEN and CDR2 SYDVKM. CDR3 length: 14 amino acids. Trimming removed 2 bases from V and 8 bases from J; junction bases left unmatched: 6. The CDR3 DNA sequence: TGTGCCAGCAGTTTAGACGGTGGGAGGGATGAGCAGTTCTTC. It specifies CASSLDGGRDEQFF.

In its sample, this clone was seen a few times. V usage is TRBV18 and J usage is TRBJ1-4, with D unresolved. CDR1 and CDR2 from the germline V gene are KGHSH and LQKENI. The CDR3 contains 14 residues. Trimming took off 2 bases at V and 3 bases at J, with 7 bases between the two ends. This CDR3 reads CASSPGVSNEKLFF. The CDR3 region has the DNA TGTGCCAGCTCACCAGGGGTCTCTAATGAAAAACTGTTTTTT.

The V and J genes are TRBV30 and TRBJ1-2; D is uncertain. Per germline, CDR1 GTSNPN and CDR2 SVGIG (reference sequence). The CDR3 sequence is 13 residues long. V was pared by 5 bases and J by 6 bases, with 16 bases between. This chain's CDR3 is CAWETGQGNGYTF. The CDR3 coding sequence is TGTGCCTGGGAGACCGGGCAAGGCAATGGCTACACCTTC.

DNA for the CDR3: TGTGCCACCAGCGGTTACACAGGCGGAAGTCCAGATACGCAGTATTTT. Translating it yields CATSGYTGGSPDTQYF. J is TRBJ2-3 and V is TRBV15; D perhaps matches TRBD1 (5 bases). Germline CDR1 reads LNHNV; CDR2 reads YYDKDF (reference sequence). The CDR3 has 16 amino acids. Trimming left V 5 bases short and J 4 bases short, with 19 bases between.

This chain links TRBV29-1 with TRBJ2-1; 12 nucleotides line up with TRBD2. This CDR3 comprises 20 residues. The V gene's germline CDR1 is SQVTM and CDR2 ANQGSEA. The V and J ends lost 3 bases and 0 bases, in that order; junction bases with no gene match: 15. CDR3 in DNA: TGCAGCGTTGACCCCCTTCTAGCGGGGGGGCACCTGTACTCCTACAATGAGCAGTTCTTC. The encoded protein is CSVDPLLAGGHLYSYNEQFF.

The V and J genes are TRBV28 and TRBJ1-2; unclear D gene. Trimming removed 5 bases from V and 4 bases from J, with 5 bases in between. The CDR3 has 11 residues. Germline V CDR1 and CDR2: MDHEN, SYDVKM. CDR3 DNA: TGTGCCAGCAGTCCGTCCTATGGCTACACCTTC. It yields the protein CASSPSYGYTF.

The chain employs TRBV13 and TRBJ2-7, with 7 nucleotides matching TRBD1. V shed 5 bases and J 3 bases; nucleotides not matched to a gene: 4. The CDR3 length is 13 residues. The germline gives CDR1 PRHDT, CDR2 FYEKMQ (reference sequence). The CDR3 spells CASSLGQDYEQYF. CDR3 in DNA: TGTGCCAGCAGCCTCGGACAGGACTACGAGCAGTACTTC.

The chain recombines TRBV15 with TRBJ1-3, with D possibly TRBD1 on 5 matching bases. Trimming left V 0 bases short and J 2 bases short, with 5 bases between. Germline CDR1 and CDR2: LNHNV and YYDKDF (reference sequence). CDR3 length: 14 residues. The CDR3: CATSRDRAGNTIYF. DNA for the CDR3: TGTGCCACCAGCAGAGACAGGGCTGGAAACACCATATATTTT.

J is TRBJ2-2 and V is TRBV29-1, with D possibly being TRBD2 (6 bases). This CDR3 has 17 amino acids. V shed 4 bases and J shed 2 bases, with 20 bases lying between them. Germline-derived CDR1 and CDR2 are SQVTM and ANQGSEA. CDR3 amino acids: CSVAGLVGGLNTGELFF. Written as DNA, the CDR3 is TGCAGCGTTGCAGGTTTGGTGGGGGGACTTAACACCGGGGAGCTGTTTTTT.

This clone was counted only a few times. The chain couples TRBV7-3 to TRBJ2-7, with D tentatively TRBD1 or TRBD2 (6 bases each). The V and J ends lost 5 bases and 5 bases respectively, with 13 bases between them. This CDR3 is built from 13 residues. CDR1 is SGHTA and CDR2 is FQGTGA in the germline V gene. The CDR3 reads CASSPPGGHEQYF. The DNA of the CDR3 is TGTGCCAGCAGCCCTCCCGGGGGCCACGAGCAGTACTTC.

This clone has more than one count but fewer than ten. CDR3 DNA: TGTGCCAGCGGACCCGGGGTAGGGTCCTACGAGCAGTACTTC. It codes for CASGPGVGSYEQYF. This chain connects TRBV5-6 to TRBJ2-7; D is possibly TRBD2 (5 bases). V lost 7 bases and J 1 base, leaving 15 bases between the germline ends. The CDR3 sequence is 14 residues long. Looked up from germline, CDR1 is SGHDT and CDR2 is YYEEEE.